Reported below is one TCR beta chain. Its antigen remains undetermined. Base quality data are lacking; no much larger clone is found one base away. At one collaborating source in Seattle, patients were enrolled during active infection and were followed longitudinally through the course of disease. Collaborating institutions collected whole blood in K2EDTA tubes following their own protocols. For TCRbeta analysis, collaborator samples were shipped as frozen whole blood, as isolated PBMCs, or as DNA extracted from either sample type. CDR1 and CDR2 were assigned from the germline V gene as LGHNA and YSLEER. The V end loses 0 bases and the J end loses 3 bases, and a stretch of 15 bases separates them. Including cysteine and phenylalanine, the CDR3 has 16 amino acids. Kept here is only the CDR3 DNA, which spans 48 bases and is read in frame from base 1. This entry comes from a study of blood T cell repertoires in COVID-19 (dated by TCRdb to the early 2020s). About the study as a whole: Collaborator samples came from the United States, Italy and Spain and covered acute and convalescent phases of COVID-19. The material from the prospective study consisted of cDNA or gDNA derived from T cells, B-cell-depleted T cells, or PBMCs. Deeply sampled blood TCRbeta repertoires from subjects exposed to, actively infected with, or recovered from COVID-19 were included in the dataset. The repertoires were made available in a free public database intended to serve as a resource for research on the immune response to SARS-CoV-2. The samples were drawn from the first 160 participants of the ongoing ImmuneRACE study and from 950 to 1,500 subjects provided by 6 global collaborators. A de-identified subject ID, COVID-19 status, age in years and sex were almost always included in the sample metadata. HLA class I and class II types, where available, came from metadata supplied by the sample provider rather than from assay-based typing. The study at large found these results: Clinical and demographic metadata were provided uncurated, with the amount varying by source and participant.

TCRbeta CDR3 regions were amplified from genomic DNA by means of the immunoSEQ Assay, a bias-controlled multiplex PCR. As for how the authors treated the data: The number of nucleated cells in each sample was estimated from the amplification of reference gene primers within the assay. To quantify the absolute abundance of each unique TCRbeta CDR3 rearrangement, sequence reads were collapsed and filtered. For each sample, productive Simpson clonality was calculated as the square root of Simpson's diversity index over productive rearrangements. TCRdb obtained this table from immuneACCESS and retained in-frame rearrangements with V and J assigned. These tables miss some clones; where compared with another copy, unresolved V genes account for less than half of the shortfall, and the remainder is unexplained. For V, J and clone size, that table is used; D and trimming come from the DNA. This sample gives roughly 260,000 clones in total; about nine tenths of them show up just once. The leading ten clones occupy roughly 2.7% of the sample.

The TCR comes from a young adult with COVID-19, enrolled during active disease. The chain couples TRBV4-3 to TRBJ2-7; perhaps TRBD2 is the D gene, with 5 bases matching. Material: peripheral blood. For the CDR3, the sequence is CASSQDLAGGVYEQYF. The DNA reads as follows: TGCGCCAGCAGCCAAGATTTGGCAGGAGGAGTCTACGAGCAGTACTTC.